The rows below give T cell receptor beta chains drawn from one sample of a study of blood T cell repertoires in COVID-19. TCRdb keeps only in-frame clones here, not all; method: immunoSEQ multiplex PCR. The sample consists of roughly 200,000 clones, over 80% of them appearing once. Sample: peripheral blood. The receptors stem from a man aged 40-49 years with acute or convalescent COVID-19. CDR3s include the opening cysteine and the closing phenylalanine or tryptophan. D genes are given only for firm matches. Some rows mark clone size as missing; the rest say once, few, many or name a class of expanded clone.

CATKEGTRGEKLFF	TGTGCCACCAAGGAAGGGACAAGGGGTGAAAAACTGTTTTTT	TRBJ1-4	TRBV5-5	-	-
CASSPRQGPTEAFF	TGTGCCAGCAGCCCAAGACAGGGCCCCACTGAAGCTTTCTTT	TRBJ1-1	TRBV3-1/TRBV3-2	TRBD1	-
CASSHRPGLAGEGAYNEQFF	TGTGCCAGCAGCCATCGCCCGGGACTAGCGGGAGAGGGAGCCTACAATGAGCAGTTCTTC	TRBJ2-1	TRBV3-1/TRBV3-2	TRBD2	once
CASRGTGTGPEKLFF	TGTGCCAGCAGAGGGACCGGGACAGGGCCTGAAAAACTGTTTTTT	TRBJ1-4	TRBV6-5	TRBD1	-
CASSQEANEQFF	TGCGCCAGCAGCCAAGAGGCCAATGAGCAGTTCTTC	TRBJ2-1	TRBV4-3	-	once
CASSASIEGAQYF	TGTGCCAGCAGTGCTAGCATCGAAGGCGCGCAGTATTTT	TRBJ2-3	TRBV2	-	-
CASSHPSGGASSRTF	TGTGCCAGCAGCCACCCTAGCGGGGGGGCATCGAGCCGCACCTTC	TRBJ1-2	TRBV3-1/TRBV3-2	-	-
CSASSGTGTDTQYF	TGCAGCGCGAGTTCCGGGACAGGCACAGATACGCAGTATTTT	TRBJ2-3	TRBV29-1	TRBD1	-
CASSSRTSGSREFF	TGTGCCAGCAGCTCACGGACTAGCGGGAGTCGTGAGTTCTTC	TRBJ2-1	TRBV7-2	TRBD2	-
CASSYWGGLASTDTQYF	TGTGCCAGCAGTTACTGGGGGGGCCTTGCTAGCACAGATACGCAGTATTTT	TRBJ2-3	TRBV6-2/TRBV6-3	-	-
CASSFSLSSYEQYF	TGTGCCAGCAGCTTCTCTCTGAGCTCCTACGAGCAGTACTTC	TRBJ2-7	TRBV7-2	-	-
CASSNEMGHTEAFF	TGTGCCAGCAGTAATGAAATGGGGCACACTGAAGCTTTCTTT	TRBJ1-1	TRBV2	-	-
CSVEEGDRGTGELFF	TGCAGCGTTGAAGAAGGCGACAGGGGGACCGGGGAGCTGTTTTTT	TRBJ2-2	TRBV29-1	TRBD1	few
CASSRTGVGSYNSPLHF	TGTGCCAGCAGTCGCACAGGGGTGGGCTCCTATAATTCACCCCTCCACTTT	TRBJ1-6	TRBV6-6	TRBD1	-
CASSLGQFNGYTF	TGCGCCAGCAGCTTGGGGCAGTTTAACGGCTACACCTTC	TRBJ1-2	TRBV5-1	-	-
CASGLKNQPQHF	TGTGCCAGCGGACTCAAAAATCAGCCCCAGCATTTT	TRBJ1-5	TRBV6-6	-	-
CASSRLSGREYEQYF	TGTGCCAGCAGCCGCCTTAGCGGGAGGGAGTACGAGCAGTACTTC	TRBJ2-7	TRBV14	TRBD2	-
CASSSQRKAEAFF	TGTGCCAGCAGCTCGCAGAGGAAGGCTGAAGCTTTCTTT	TRBJ1-1	TRBV7-8	-	-
CASSTHRQGSAQPQHF	TGTGCCAGTAGTACCCATAGACAGGGCTCCGCTCAGCCCCAGCATTTT	TRBJ1-5	TRBV19	TRBD1	-
CASSSRDRGASNDYGYTF	TGTGCCAGTAGCTCCCGAGACAGGGGGGCTTCGAACGATTATGGCTACACCTTC	TRBJ1-2	TRBV19	TRBD1	-
CSAAGSQGPLAEAFF	TGCAGCGCAGCCGGATCACAGGGGCCATTGGCTGAAGCTTTCTTT	TRBJ1-1	TRBV29-1	TRBD1	-
CASSSGGAFNYGYTF	TGTGCCAGCAGCTCCGGAGGGGCCTTTAACTATGGCTACACCTTC	TRBJ1-2	TRBV7-6	-	once